This T cell receptor (beta chain) was obtained from a study of blood T cell repertoires in COVID-19 (dated by TCRdb to 2020 to 2021). With respect to the entire study: Collaborator samples came from the United States, Italy and Spain and covered acute and convalescent phases of COVID-19. The repertoires were released in a freely available public database meant as a resource for research on the immune response to SARS-CoV-2. A de-identified subject ID, COVID-19 status, age in years and sex were almost always included in the sample metadata. Subjects who had been exposed to COVID-19, were actively infected with it, or had recovered from it provided the deeply sampled blood TCRbeta repertoires that made up the dataset. Where HLA class I and class II types were available, the types were taken from metadata supplied by the sample provider, not from assay-based typing. The samples were drawn from two sources: the first 160 participants of the ongoing ImmuneRACE study, and 1,000 to 1,500 subjects contributed by 6 global collaborators. The prospective study material was composed of cDNA or gDNA derived from T cells, B-cell-depleted T cells, or PBMCs.

TCRbeta CDR3 regions were amplified from genomic DNA using the immunoSEQ Assay, a bias-controlled multiplex PCR. The study's own analysis went as follows. The number of nucleated cells in each sample was estimated from the amplification of reference gene primers within the assay. To quantify the absolute abundance of each unique TCRbeta CDR3 rearrangement, sequence reads were collapsed and filtered. For each sample, productive Simpson clonality was calculated by taking the square root of Simpson's diversity index across productive rearrangements. The table was pulled from immuneACCESS by TCRdb, which kept in-frame rearrangements only. Such tables lose some clones; where checked, under half of the loss comes from unresolved V genes, and the rest has no known cause. V and J calls and clone size follow that table, whereas D and trimming were derived from the DNA. For this sample the table gives over 450,000 clones, of which 89% were detected only once. The top ten clones comprise 0.8% to 0.9% of the sample.

One collaborating source in Seattle enrolled patients while the patients were actively infected and followed the patients over time throughout the course of disease. The collaborating institutions used their own protocols to collect whole blood in K2EDTA tubes. For TCRbeta analysis, collaborators shipped samples in one of three forms: frozen whole blood, isolated PBMCs, or DNA extracted from either of those sample types. V is pared back by 3 bases and J by 3 bases, with 9 bases lying between the germline termini. CDR1 and CDR2 (MNHNS, SASEGT) derive from the germline V gene. CDR3 length: 13 amino acids, cysteine to phenylalanine. Only CDR3 DNA is held: 39 bases, read in frame from base 1. In regard to this clone: There is no known antigen for this receptor. Per-base qualities were not stored, and no clone one base away is much larger.

General study outcomes and caveats: The quantity of clinical and demographic metadata differed by source and by participant and was supplied without curation.

The specimen was peripheral blood. The rearranged chain carries TRBV6-1 and TRBJ2-7; the D gene is possibly TRBD1, with 5 bases matching. The clonotype was recovered from a young man with COVID-19, enrolled during active disease. The CDR3 has the sequence CASSEGLYYEQYF. The bases are TGTGCCAGCAGTGAGGGGCTATACTACGAGCAGTACTTC.